The present entry profiles one T cell receptor (beta chain) with its context. The CDR3 is 14 amino acids. V was clipped by 8 bases and J by 3 bases, with 16 bases between them. The V gene's germline CDR1 is ENHRY and CDR2 SYGVKD. This specimen comes from a study of technical replicates of blood from a few donors. The protocol was immunoSEQ multiplex PCR, while the TCRdb copy is restricted to in-frame clones and leaves out a portion. The sample consists of around 69,000 clones, 88% of them appearing once. The V call is TRBV10-3, the J call TRBJ1-2, with a possible D match to TRBD1 (6 bases). Sequencing was carried out using PBMCs. This clonotype was obtained from a human donor in good health. Some clones in this sample may be carry-over from other donors' samples. The CDR3 coding sequence is TGTGCCATCCGTCCCCAAGCAGGGGACTATGGCTACACCTTC. Translating it yields CAIRPQAGDYGYTF.